These 26 T cell receptor beta chains were sequenced from one sample in a study of CD4 T cells in relation to SARS-CoV-2 and coronaviruses. Which antigens these TCRs recognize remains unknown. The table came from immunoSEQ multiplex PCR; TCRdb's copy has only in-frame clones and leaves some out. The sample records about 43,000 clones, over 75% being singletons. What was sequenced was naive CD4+ T cells from PBMCs, cultured in vitro. Subset denoted: naive CD4+ T cells isolated by negative enrichment. The receptors come from an adult with COVID-19.

V is TRBV2 and J is TRBJ1-3, with 7 bases matching TRBD1. Germline loops: CDR1 SNHLY, CDR2 FYNNEI. V lost 6 bases, J lost 1 base, and 3 bases stayed unmatched. The CDR3 extends over 14 amino acids. CDR3 sequence (DNA): TGTGCCAGCAGCCAGACAGGGTCTGGAAACACCATATATTTT. Its protein product is CASSQTGSGNTIYF.

The V and J genes are TRBV28 and TRBJ1-2; a possible D gene is TRBD1 (5 bases). V was trimmed by 5 bases and J by 8 bases, leaving 15 bases between them. There are 13 residues in the CDR3. Germline V gene data show CDR1 as MDHEN and CDR2 as SYDVKM. The chain's CDR3 is CASSLTGGYGYTF. The CDR3 DNA reads TGTGCCAGCAGTCTAACGGGGGGATACGGCTACACCTTC.

CDR3 sequence (DNA): TGTGCCAGCAGTTTGGGGGTTGATTACAATGAGCAGTTCTTC. It yields the protein CASSLGVDYNEQFF. This chain connects TRBV27 to TRBJ2-1; either TRBD1 or TRBD2 may supply D (5 bases each). Trimming cost V 3 bases and J 4 bases, with 10 bases left between them. CDR1 and CDR2 from the germline V gene are MNHEY and SMNVEV (reference sequence). There are 14 residues in the CDR3.

The chain joins TRBV6-5 to TRBJ2-7, with 7 bases aligning to TRBD1. V dropped 9 bases and J dropped 3; count of bases not matched to a gene: 8. Per germline, CDR1 MNHEY and CDR2 SVGAGI. The CDR3 is 13 residues long. This CDR3 reads CASSGTALYEQYF. The CDR3 DNA follows: TGTGCCAGTTCCGGGACAGCCCTCTACGAGCAGTACTTC.

This clone showed up just a few times. V gene TRBV5-4 combines with J gene TRBJ2-7, with no clear D. This CDR3 has 13 amino acids. V dropped 6 bases and J dropped 7 bases, with 17 bases sitting between them. Germline values: CDR1 SGHNT, CDR2 YYREEE (reference sequence). CDR3 DNA sequence: TGTGCCAGCACCCATCCTGACACGTGGGAGCAGTACTTC. This gives the protein CASTHPDTWEQYF.

The chain is built from TRBV28 and TRBJ2-3; D perhaps matches TRBD2 (5 bases). Germline loops: CDR1 MDHEN, CDR2 SYDVKM. V gave up 6 bases and J gave up 0 bases, with 13 bases separating them. The CDR3 is made up of 15 amino acids. This CDR3 is CASSHGGSSTDTQYF. Written as DNA, the CDR3 is TGTGCCAGCAGCCACGGCGGGTCTAGCACAGATACGCAGTATTTT.

V gene TRBV5-1 combines with J gene TRBJ2-1; D is possibly TRBD2 (5 bases). V was shortened by 5 bases and J by 1 base, with 7 bases between the two germline ends. This CDR3 is 13 amino acids long. The germline V gene has CDR1 SGHRS and CDR2 YFSETQ. In DNA, the CDR3 is TGCGCCAGCAGGGAGCGGTCCTACAATGAGCAGTTCTTC. This encodes CASRERSYNEQFF.

Only a few counts were recorded for this clone. The genes are TRBV18 and TRBJ1-4; 9 nucleotides align to TRBD1. The CDR3 totals 15 residues. Germline assignment: CDR1 KGHSH and CDR2 LQKENI. The V segment lost 3 bases and the J segment 6 bases; nucleotides outside the gene matches: 5. Here the CDR3 reads CASSPTGGSDEKLFF. The CDR3 nucleotides read TGTGCCAGCTCACCCACAGGGGGCAGTGATGAAAAACTGTTTTTT.

The genes are TRBV5-3 and TRBJ2-2, with 14 bases that match TRBD2. TRBV5-3 is designated an ORF whose function remains uncertain. CDR3 length: 18 amino acids. V lost 5 bases and J lost 4; bases outside the gene matches: 10. CDR3 nucleotides: TGTGCCAGAAGATACACCGGGACTAGCGGGAGATGCACCGGGGAGCTGTTTTTT. Translated: CARRYTGTSGRCTGELFF.

V is TRBV28 and J is TRBJ2-3; D gene uncertain. Germline CDR1 MDHEN, CDR2 SYDVKM. This CDR3 has 13 residues. Trimming pared 2 bases from V and 3 bases from J, leaving 6 bases between. The CDR3: CASSLLGTDTQYF. For the CDR3, the DNA is TGTGCCAGCAGTTTACTCGGAACAGATACGCAGTATTTT.

V is TRBV7-3 and J is TRBJ2-1, with 12 bases that match TRBD2. The length of the CDR3 is 14 residues. Unmatched junction bases numbered 3, after V lost 2 bases and J lost 10 bases. The germline V gene has CDR1 SGHTA and CDR2 FQGTGA. CDR3 in amino acids: CASSLFGTSGEQFF. As DNA, the CDR3 is TGTGCCAGCAGCTTATTTGGGACTAGCGGGGAGCAGTTCTTC.

The J gene is TRBJ2-7, the V gene TRBV27, with D possibly being TRBD2 (5 bases). The V gene's germline CDR1 is MNHEY and CDR2 SMNVEV (reference sequence). V was clipped by 7 bases and J by 4 bases, with 23 bases between them. This CDR3 is built from 16 residues. The CDR3 reads CASTPVGVRRDYEQYF. CDR3 nucleotides: TGTGCCAGCACTCCTGTCGGGGTGCGAAGAGATTACGAGCAGTACTTC.

The V gene is TRBV5-1, the J gene TRBJ1-3, with D perhaps matching TRBD1 (5 bases). The CDR3 covers 15 residues. Trimming stripped 2 bases from V and 4 bases from J, with 13 bases between. Germline CDR1 SGHRS, CDR2 YFSETQ. Here the CDR3 reads CASSFGAQAGNTIYF. The CDR3 DNA reads TGCGCCAGCAGCTTCGGGGCCCAGGCGGGAAACACCATATATTTT.

The chain has TRBV7-2 and TRBJ2-1; tentative D call: TRBD2 (5 bases). This CDR3 contains 16 residues. The germline V gene has CDR1 SGHTA and CDR2 FQGNSA. The V end was cut by 6 bases, the J end by 8 bases, with 23 bases between. The CDR3 DNA is TGTGCCAGCAGTTTATTTGGGAGACCCGGCCCGGATGAGCAGTTCTTC. Amino acid sequence: CASSLFGRPGPDEQFF.

The DNA for the CDR3 is TGTGCCAGCAGTTCAGGCAGGGCGGACACTGAAGCTTTCTTT. Its protein is CASSSGRADTEAFF. V and J are TRBV2 and TRBJ1-1, with a tentative D call TRBD1 (5 bases). The V and J ends lost 5 bases and 3 bases respectively, with 13 bases between them. CDR1 is SNHLY, CDR2 FYNNEI, per germline. This CDR3 is 14 amino acids long.

The V gene is TRBV11-2, the J gene TRBJ2-7, with D tentatively TRBD1 (6 bases). The V end was cut by 4 bases, the J end by 4 bases, with 14 bases between. Germline V gene lookup returns CDR1 SGHAT and CDR2 FQNNGV. This CDR3 comprises 14 residues. CDR3 DNA: TGTGCCAGCAGCTCGACCGACAGGAATTACGAGCAGTACTTC. It specifies CASSSTDRNYEQYF.

The V call is TRBV14, the J call TRBJ1-1, with TRBD1 as a possible D gene (5 bases). The CDR3 length is 15 residues. Looked up from germline, CDR1 is SGHDN and CDR2 is FVKESK. Trimming took 4 bases from V and 1 from J, leaving 13 bases between them. CDR3 DNA sequence: TGTGCCAGCAGCCCCACGAGGGGCTGGAACACTGAAGCTTTCTTT. Its translation is CASSPTRGWNTEAFF.

This clone was observed a handful of times. The chain links TRBV11-2 to TRBJ1-1; D gene unclear. This CDR3 region has 12 residues. Germline CDR1 SGHAT, CDR2 FQNNGV. V was trimmed by 3 bases and J by 5 bases, leaving 7 bases between them. As DNA, the CDR3 is TGTGCCAGCAGCTTCGGGGAAACTGAAGCTTTCTTT. Translation gives CASSFGETEAFF.

This rearrangement joins TRBV3-1 (or the pseudogene TRBV3-2) to TRBJ1-2, with D perhaps matching TRBD1 (6 bases). Germline values: CDR1 LGHDT, CDR2 YNNKEL (reference sequence). The CDR3 is made up of 11 amino acids. Trimming shortened V by 5 bases and J by 8 bases, and 9 bases separated the two germline ends. CDR3 coding DNA: TGTGCCAGCAGCACAGGGAACGGCTACACCTTC. Translated, it gives CASSTGNGYTF.

This chain uses TRBV30 with TRBJ2-3, with 10 bases lining up with TRBD2. Germline-derived CDR1 and CDR2 are GTSNPN and SVGIG (reference sequence). There are 15 residues in the CDR3. Losses at the gene ends were 4 bases for V and 4 bases for J; bases not matched to a gene: 8. The CDR3 here is CAWNFASGRSDTQYF. CDR3 sequence (DNA): TGTGCCTGGAATTTCGCTAGCGGGAGATCAGATACGCAGTATTTT.

The J gene is TRBJ2-5, the V gene TRBV12-3 or TRBV12-4; no clear D gene. The CDR3 is made up of 11 amino acids. V gave up 2 bases and J gave up 4 bases, with 2 bases separating them. CDR3 amino acids: CASSLRETQYF. The CDR3 coding sequence is TGTGCCAGCAGTTTAAGAGAGACCCAGTACTTC.

The chain couples TRBV6-1 to TRBJ2-1, with 7 bases lining up with TRBD2. In germline, CDR1 is MNHNS, CDR2 SASEGT. The CDR3 consists of 17 residues. V was clipped by 3 bases and J by 0 bases; unmatched bases: 8. DNA of the CDR3: TGTGCCAGCAGTGAGGGAAGCGGGGCCGGCTCCTACAATGAGCAGTTCTTC. Residues: CASSEGSGAGSYNEQFF.

This chain links TRBV27 with TRBJ2-2; TRBD2 matches at 7 bases. Germline V CDR1 and CDR2: MNHEY, SMNVEV (reference sequence). The V gene end was trimmed by 0 bases and the J gene end by 5 bases; junction bases not matched to a gene: 9. This CDR3 has 17 amino acids. The CDR3 protein is CASSLSAGDYTTGELFF. Written as DNA, the CDR3 is TGTGCCAGCAGTTTATCCGCGGGGGACTATACAACCGGGGAGCTGTTTTTT.

This clone was seen a few times. This chain connects TRBV5-6 to TRBJ1-2, with TRBD1 identical over 8 bases. The CDR3 length is 16 residues. The germline V gene has CDR1 SGHDT and CDR2 YYEEEE. Trimming cost V 3 bases and J 5 bases; bases outside gene matches: 12. CDR3 protein: CASSYKTSGGWYGYTF. DNA of the CDR3: TGTGCCAGCAGCTATAAAACCTCAGGGGGCTGGTATGGCTACACCTTC.

This rearrangement joins TRBV2 to TRBJ1-3, with TRBD1 as a possible D gene (5 bases). This CDR3 is 14 amino acids long. Trimming removed 5 bases at V and 9 bases at J, with 17 bases between. CDR1 is SNHLY and CDR2 is FYNNEI in the germline V gene. This chain's CDR3 is CASSPSGVRSTIYF. The CDR3 DNA is TGTGCCAGCAGTCCGTCGGGGGTTCGGAGCACCATATATTTT.

The chain recombines TRBV28 with TRBJ1-5; 7 nucleotides line up with TRBD1. Germline V gene lookup returns CDR1 MDHEN and CDR2 SYDVKM. V trimming: 6 bases; J trimming: 0 bases; junction bases outside the gene matches: 23. The CDR3 is 21 residues long. The CDR3 nucleotides are TGTGCCAGCAGCCCCGAAATCGAGACAGGGCGAGGGGGTTATAGCAATCAGCCCCAGCATTTT. It is translated as CASSPEIETGRGGYSNQPQHF. Complete variable domain (other parts from reference TRBV28 and TRBJ1-5): DVKVTQSSRYLVKRTGEKVFLECVQDMDHENMFWYRQDPGLGLRLIYFSYDVKMKEKGDIPEGYSVSREKKERFSLILESASTNQTSMYLCASSPEIETGRGGYSNQPQHFGDGTRLSIL.